Detailed here is one T cell receptor beta chain. This entry is derived from a study of identical twins. TCRdb reprocessed the 5' RACE reads with MiXCR, giving one entry per CDR3 protein. The table lists about 890,000 distinct CDR3 sequences, 9% to 15% of them singletons. Looked up from germline, CDR1 is LGHDT and CDR2 is YNNKEL (reference sequence). V shed 6 bases and J 4 bases; nucleotides not matched to a gene: 10. This CDR3 has 16 amino acids. These data are also associated with another study on yellow fever vaccine responses in identical twins.

This clonotype was obtained from a woman aged 18-30 years in good health. V is TRBV3-1 and J is TRBJ2-1; 9 bases map to TRBD2. Sequenced sample: PBMCs. This chain's CDR3 is CASSEVAGAGYNEQFF. Written as DNA, the CDR3 is TGTGCCAGCAGTGAGGTAGCGGGGGCAGGGTACAATGAGCAGTTCTTC.